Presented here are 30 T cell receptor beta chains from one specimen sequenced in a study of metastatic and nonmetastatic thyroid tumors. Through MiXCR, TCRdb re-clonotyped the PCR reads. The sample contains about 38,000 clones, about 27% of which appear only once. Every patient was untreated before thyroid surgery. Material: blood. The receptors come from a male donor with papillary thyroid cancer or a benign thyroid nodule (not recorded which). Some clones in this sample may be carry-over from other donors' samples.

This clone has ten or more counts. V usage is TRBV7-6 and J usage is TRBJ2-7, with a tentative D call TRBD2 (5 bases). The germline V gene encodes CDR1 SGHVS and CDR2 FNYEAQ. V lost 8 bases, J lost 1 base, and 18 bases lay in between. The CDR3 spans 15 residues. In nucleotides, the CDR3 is TGTGCCAGCGAGAGGTGCCAGCGGCAGTCCTACGAGCAGTACTTC. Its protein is CASERCQRQSYEQYF.

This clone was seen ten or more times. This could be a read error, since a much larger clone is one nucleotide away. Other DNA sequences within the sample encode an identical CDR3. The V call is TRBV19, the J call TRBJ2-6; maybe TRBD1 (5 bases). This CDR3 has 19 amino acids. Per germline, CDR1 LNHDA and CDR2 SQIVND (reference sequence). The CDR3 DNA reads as TGTGCCAGTAGTATATTGTTCGGATCTAGAATCTCTGGGGCTAACGTCCTGACTTTC. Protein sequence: CASSILFGSRISGANVLTF.

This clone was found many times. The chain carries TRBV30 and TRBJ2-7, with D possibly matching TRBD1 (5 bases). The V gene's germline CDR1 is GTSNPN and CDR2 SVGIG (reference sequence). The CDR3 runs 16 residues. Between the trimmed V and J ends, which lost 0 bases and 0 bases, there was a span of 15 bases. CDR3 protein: CAWSVPTHRISYEQYF. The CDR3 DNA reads TGTGCCTGGAGTGTACCGACACACAGGATCTCCTACGAGCAGTACTTC.

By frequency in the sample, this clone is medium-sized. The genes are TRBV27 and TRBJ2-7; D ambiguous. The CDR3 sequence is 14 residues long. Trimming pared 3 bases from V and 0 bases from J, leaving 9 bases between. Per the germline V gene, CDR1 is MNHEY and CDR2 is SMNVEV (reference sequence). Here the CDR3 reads CASSFSSSSYEQYF. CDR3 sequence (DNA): TGTGCCAGCAGTTTTAGCTCTAGCTCCTACGAGCAGTACTTC.

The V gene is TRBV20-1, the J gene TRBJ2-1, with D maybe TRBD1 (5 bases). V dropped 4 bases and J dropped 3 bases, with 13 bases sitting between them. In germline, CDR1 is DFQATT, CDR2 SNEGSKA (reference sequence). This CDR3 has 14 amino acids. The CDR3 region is CSATDRHVYNEQFF. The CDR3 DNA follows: TGCAGTGCTACCGACAGACACGTCTACAATGAGCAGTTCTTC.

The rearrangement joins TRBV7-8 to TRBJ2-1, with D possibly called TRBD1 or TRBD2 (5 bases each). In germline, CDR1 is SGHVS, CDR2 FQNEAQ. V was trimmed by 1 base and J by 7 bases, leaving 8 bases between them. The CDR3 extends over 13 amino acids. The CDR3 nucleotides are TGTGCCAGCAGCTTAGAAGAGGGGAATGAGCAGTTCTTC. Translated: CASSLEEGNEQFF.

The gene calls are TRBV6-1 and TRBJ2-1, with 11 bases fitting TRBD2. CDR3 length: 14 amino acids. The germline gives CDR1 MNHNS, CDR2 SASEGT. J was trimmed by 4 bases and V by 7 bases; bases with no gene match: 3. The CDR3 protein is CASTGTSGYNEQFF. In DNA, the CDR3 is TGTGCCAGCACTGGGACTAGCGGTTACAATGAGCAGTTCTTC.

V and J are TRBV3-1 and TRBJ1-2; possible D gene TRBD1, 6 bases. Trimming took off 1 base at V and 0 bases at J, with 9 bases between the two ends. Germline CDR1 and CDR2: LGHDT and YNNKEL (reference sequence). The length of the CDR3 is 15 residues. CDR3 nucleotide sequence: TGTGCCAGCAGCCAAGGCGGGGGCGCTAACTATGGCTACACCTTC. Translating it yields CASSQGGGANYGYTF.

In DNA, the CDR3 is TGTGCCAGCAGTCCTTACACAGATACGCAGTATTTT. Translated, it gives CASSPYTDTQYF. This sequence joins TRBV28 and TRBJ2-3; D unclear. This CDR3 contains 12 residues. Deletions cut 5 bases from V and 2 bases from J, with 5 bases between. Germline-derived CDR1 and CDR2 are MDHEN and SYDVKM.

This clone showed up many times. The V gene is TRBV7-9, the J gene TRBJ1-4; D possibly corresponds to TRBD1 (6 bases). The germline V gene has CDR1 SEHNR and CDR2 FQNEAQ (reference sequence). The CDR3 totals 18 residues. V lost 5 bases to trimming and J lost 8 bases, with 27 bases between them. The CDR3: CASSGRAQGPGMGEKLFF. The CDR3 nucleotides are TGTGCCAGCAGCGGGCGGGCACAGGGCCCTGGAATGGGGGAAAAACTGTTTTTT.

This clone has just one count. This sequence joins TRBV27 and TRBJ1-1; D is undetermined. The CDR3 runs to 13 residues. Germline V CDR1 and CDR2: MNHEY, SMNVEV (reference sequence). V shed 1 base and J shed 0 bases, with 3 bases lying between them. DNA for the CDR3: TGTGCCAGCAGTTTATTCCTGAACACTGAAGCTTTCTTT. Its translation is CASSLFLNTEAFF.

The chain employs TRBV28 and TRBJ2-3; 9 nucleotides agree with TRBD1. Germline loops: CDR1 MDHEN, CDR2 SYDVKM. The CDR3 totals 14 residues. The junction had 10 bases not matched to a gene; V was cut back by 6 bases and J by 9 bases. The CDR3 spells CASRTDRGVGTQYF. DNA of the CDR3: TGTGCCAGCAGGACAGACAGGGGGGTAGGCACGCAGTATTTT.

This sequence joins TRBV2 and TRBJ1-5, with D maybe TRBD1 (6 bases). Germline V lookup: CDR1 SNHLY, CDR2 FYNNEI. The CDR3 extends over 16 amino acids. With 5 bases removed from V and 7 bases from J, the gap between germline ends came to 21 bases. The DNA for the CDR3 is TGTGCCAGCAGTTCGGGGTATCTACCTCAGGGGCAGCCCCAGCATTTT. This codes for CASSSGYLPQGQPQHF.

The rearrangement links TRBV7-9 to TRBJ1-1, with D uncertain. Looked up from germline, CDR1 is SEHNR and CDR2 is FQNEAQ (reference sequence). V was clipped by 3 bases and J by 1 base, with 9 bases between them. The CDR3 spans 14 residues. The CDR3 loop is CASSFSGRNTEAFF. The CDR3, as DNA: TGTGCCAGCAGCTTCTCCGGCAGGAACACTGAAGCTTTCTTT.

CDR3 DNA sequence: TGTGCCAGCAGGGGAAAGTGGAACACTGAAGCTTTCTTT. Residues: CASRGKWNTEAFF. This chain joins TRBV6-1 and TRBJ1-1, with D uncertain. V was pared by 6 bases and J by 1 base, with 9 bases between. Germline CDR1 is MNHNS and CDR2 is SASEGT. This CDR3 has 13 residues.

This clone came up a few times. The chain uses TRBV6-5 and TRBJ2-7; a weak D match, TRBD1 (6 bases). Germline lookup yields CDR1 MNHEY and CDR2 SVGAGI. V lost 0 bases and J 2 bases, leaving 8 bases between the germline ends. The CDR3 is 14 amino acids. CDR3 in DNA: TGTGCCAGCAGTTACTCGAGGGACACCTACGAGCAGTACTTC. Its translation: CASSYSRDTYEQYF.

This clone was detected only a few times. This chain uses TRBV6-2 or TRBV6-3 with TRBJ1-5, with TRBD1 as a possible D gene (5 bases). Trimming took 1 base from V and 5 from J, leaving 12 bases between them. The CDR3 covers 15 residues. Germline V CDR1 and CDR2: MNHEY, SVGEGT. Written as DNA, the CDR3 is TGTGCCAGCAGTTACTACATGGGGCATCATCAGCCCCAGCATTTT. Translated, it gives CASSYYMGHHQPQHF.

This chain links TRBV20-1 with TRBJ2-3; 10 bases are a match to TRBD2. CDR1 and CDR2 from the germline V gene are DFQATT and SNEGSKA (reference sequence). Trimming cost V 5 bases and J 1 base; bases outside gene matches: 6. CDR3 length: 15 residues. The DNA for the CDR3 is TGCAGTGCTTCATCTAGCGGGAGCGGCACAGATACGCAGTATTTT. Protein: CSASSSGSGTDTQYF.

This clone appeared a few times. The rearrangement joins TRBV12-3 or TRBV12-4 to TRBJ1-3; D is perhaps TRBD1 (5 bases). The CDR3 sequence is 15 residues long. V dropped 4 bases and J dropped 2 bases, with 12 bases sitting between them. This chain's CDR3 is CASSWGGGAGNTIYF. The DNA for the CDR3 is TGTGCCAGCAGTTGGGGTGGGGGGGCTGGAAACACCATATATTTT.

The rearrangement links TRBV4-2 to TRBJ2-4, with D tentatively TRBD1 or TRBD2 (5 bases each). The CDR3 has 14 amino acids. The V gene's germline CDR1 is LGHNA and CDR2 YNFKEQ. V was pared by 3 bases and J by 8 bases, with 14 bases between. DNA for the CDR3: TGTGCCAGCAGCCACTCCCCTGGGGGATACATTCAGTACTTC. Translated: CASSHSPGGYIQYF.

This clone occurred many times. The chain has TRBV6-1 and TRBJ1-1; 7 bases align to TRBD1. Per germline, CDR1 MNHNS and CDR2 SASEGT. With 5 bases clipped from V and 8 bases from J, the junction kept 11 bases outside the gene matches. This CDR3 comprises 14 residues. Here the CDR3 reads CASSSTGVRQEAFF. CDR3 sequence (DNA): TGTGCCAGCAGTTCCACAGGGGTTCGGCAAGAAGCTTTCTTT.

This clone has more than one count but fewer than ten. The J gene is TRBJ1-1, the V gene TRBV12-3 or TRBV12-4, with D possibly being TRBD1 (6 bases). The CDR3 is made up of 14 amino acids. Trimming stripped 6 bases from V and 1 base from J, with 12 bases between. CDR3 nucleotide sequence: TGTGCCAGCAGAAGACAGGATAGGAACACTGAAGCTTTCTTT. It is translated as CASRRQDRNTEAFF.

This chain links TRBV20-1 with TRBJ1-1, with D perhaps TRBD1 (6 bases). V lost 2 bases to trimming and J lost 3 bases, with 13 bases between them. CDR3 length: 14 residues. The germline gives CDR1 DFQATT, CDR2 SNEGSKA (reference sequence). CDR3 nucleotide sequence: TGCAGTGCTAGACGGAGGGGGAGGGACACTGAAGCTTTCTTT. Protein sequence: CSARRRGRDTEAFF.

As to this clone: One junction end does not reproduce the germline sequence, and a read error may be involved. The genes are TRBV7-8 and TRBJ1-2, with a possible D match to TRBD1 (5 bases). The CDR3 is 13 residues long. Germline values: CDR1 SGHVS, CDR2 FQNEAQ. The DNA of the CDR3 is TGTGCCAGCAGCCCTGACAGAGACTATGGTTACACCTTC. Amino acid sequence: CASSPDRDYGYTF.

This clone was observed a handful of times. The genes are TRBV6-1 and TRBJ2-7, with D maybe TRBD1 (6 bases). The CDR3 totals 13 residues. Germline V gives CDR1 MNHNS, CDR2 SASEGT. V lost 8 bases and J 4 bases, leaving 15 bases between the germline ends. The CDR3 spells CASVAGTKYEQYF. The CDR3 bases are TGTGCCAGCGTGGCCGGGACAAAATACGAGCAGTACTTC.

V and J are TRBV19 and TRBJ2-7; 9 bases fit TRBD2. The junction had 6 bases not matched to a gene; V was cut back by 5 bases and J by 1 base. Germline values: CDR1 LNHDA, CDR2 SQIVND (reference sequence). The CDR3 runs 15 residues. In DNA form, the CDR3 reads TGTGCCAGTAGTCCACTAGCGGGCCCTTCCTACGAGCAGTACTTC. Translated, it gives CASSPLAGPSYEQYF.

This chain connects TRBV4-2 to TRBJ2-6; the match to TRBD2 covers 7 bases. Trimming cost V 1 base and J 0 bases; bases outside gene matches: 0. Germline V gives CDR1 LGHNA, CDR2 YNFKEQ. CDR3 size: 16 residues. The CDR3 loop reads CASSQAGGSGANVLTF. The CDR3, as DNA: TGTGCCAGCAGCCAAGCGGGAGGCTCTGGGGCCAACGTCCTGACTTTC.

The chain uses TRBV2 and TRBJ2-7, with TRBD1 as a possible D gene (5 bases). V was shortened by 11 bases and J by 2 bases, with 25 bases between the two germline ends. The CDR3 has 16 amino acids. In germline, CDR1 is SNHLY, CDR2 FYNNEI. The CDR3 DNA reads TGTGCCGTAAGGTTAGGGGCCTCGGAAATTACCTACGAGCAGTACTTC. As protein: CAVRLGASEITYEQYF.

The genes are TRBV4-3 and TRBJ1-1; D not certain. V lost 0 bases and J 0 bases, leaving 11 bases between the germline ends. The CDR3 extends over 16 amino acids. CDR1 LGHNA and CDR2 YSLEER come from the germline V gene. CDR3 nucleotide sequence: TGCGCCAGCAGCCAAGATTATTCAGCTATGAACACTGAAGCTTTCTTT. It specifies CASSQDYSAMNTEAFF.

As DNA, the CDR3 is TGTGCCAGCAGCGTAGGGGGTAGCGGAGCCTACGAGCAGTACTTC. Protein sequence: CASSVGGSGAYEQYF. The V call is TRBV9, the J call TRBJ2-7, with D possibly TRBD2 on 6 matching bases. Deletions cut 0 bases from V and 2 bases from J, with 12 bases between. Germline V gene sequence: CDR1 SGDLS, CDR2 YYNGEE. The length of the CDR3 is 15 residues.